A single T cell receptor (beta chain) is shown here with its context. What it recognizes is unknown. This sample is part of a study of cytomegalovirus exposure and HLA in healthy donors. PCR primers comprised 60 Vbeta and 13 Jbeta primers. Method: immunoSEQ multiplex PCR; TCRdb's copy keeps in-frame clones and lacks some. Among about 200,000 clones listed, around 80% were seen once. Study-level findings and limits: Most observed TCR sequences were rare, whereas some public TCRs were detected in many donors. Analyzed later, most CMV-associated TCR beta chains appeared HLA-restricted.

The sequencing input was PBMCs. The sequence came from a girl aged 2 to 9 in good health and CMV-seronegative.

Here the CDR3 DNA reads TGTGCCACAATTGCGGGGGGGCAAACCTACGAGCAGTACTTC. Encoded protein: CATIAGGQTYEQYF. This chain links TRBV6-1 with TRBJ2-7; 9 nucleotides line up with TRBD2. Trimming cost V 10 bases and J 2 bases; bases outside gene matches: 9. This CDR3 spans 14 amino acids. Germline CDR1 MNHNS, CDR2 SASEGT.